The subject of this entry is one T cell receptor beta chain. Its antigen is undetermined. Repertoires were generated with immunoSEQ multiplex PCR, while TCRdb's copy carries only in-frame clones and drops some. The profile shows approximately 88,000 clones, more than 70% of them singletons. V was clipped by 1 base and J by 0 bases, with 13 bases between them. There are 17 residues in the CDR3. Germline lookup yields CDR1 KGHSH and CDR2 LQKENI. The entry originates in a study of OX40 agonist ivuxolimab in advanced cancers. The wider study: Prior anti-PD-1, anti-PD-L1 or anti-CTLA-4 therapy was allowed; 30% to 40% had some.

The study, taken as a whole, reports: The study observed clonal expansion of CD4+ and CD8+ blood T cells by week 6 at 0.1 to 3.0 mg/kg. The expanded peripheral T cells' antigen specificity was not determined.

The TCR originated in an adult with an advanced solid tumor such as melanoma, head and neck, liver or kidney cancer. The sequenced sample was CD4+ or CD8+ T cells sorted from blood, obtained in a trial of the OX40 agonist ivuxolimab. The V gene is TRBV18, the J gene TRBJ2-1, with D possibly matching TRBD1 (5 bases). CDR3 sequence: CASSPQVGLHSYNEQFF. The DNA for the CDR3 is TGTGCCAGCTCACCACAAGTGGGGCTCCACTCCTACAATGAGCAGTTCTTC.